This T cell receptor beta chain was found in a study of T cell changes during pregnancy in multiple sclerosis. Generated by immunoSEQ multiplex PCR, the TCRdb table keeps only in-frame clones and is missing some. The table shows more than 95,000 clones, with 92% occurring only once. Germline values: CDR1 MGHDK, CDR2 SYGVNS. The CDR3 sequence is 15 residues long. V shed 7 bases and J shed 0 bases, with 13 bases lying between them. Sequencing used peripheral blood, obtained after pregnancy. V gene TRBV25-1 combines with J gene TRBJ2-1; D is ambiguous. The receptor comes from a female donor with multiple sclerosis, enrolled in a pregnancy study. The DNA of the CDR3 is TGTGCCAGCACTCCAGGCCTGAGCTCCTACAATGAGCAGTTCTTC. Translation: CASTPGLSSYNEQFF. Full variable domain (missing parts from reference TRBV25-1 and TRBJ2-1): EADIYQTPRYLVIGTGKKITLECSQTMGHDKMYWYQQDPGMELHLIHYSYGVNSTEKGDLSSESTVSRIRTEHFPLTLESARPSHTSQYLCASTPGLSSYNEQFFGPGTRLTVL.